This entry describes one T cell receptor (beta chain). This entry comes from a study of blood T cells in healthy people across ages. This CDR3 is built from 15 residues. V was clipped by 6 bases and J by 7 bases, with 19 bases between them. The germline gives CDR1 MDHEN, CDR2 SYDVKM. The authors ran a second PCR of roughly 6 to 11 cycles using a sample-barcoded 5' primer and a J-beta primer mix. Unique molecular identifiers of 12 random nucleotides labeled each cDNA. One entry per CDR3 protein results from TCRdb running MiXCR on the 5' RACE reads. The data contain some 760,000 distinct CDR3 sequences, approximately 25% of them singletons. Each individual donor underwent a draw of roughly 10 milliliters of peripheral blood. The same sample was also used in a study of T cells of mothers and their children.

The sequenced sample consisted of blood. V usage is TRBV28 and J usage is TRBJ2-1, with a possible D match to TRBD2 (6 bases). This clonotype originated in a boy between 5 and 17 years old in good health. CDR3 DNA sequence: TGTGCCAGCAGCACCTTTGGGGCGGGGCTAAATGAGCAGTTCTTC. It translates to CASSTFGAGLNEQFF. Looking up the rest from reference TRBV28 and TRBJ2-1 gives the full variable domain: DVKVTQSSRYLVKRTGEKVFLECVQDMDHENMFWYRQDPGLGLRLIYFSYDVKMKEKGDIPEGYSVSREKKERFSLILESASTNQTSMYLCASSTFGAGLNEQFFGPGTRLTVL.